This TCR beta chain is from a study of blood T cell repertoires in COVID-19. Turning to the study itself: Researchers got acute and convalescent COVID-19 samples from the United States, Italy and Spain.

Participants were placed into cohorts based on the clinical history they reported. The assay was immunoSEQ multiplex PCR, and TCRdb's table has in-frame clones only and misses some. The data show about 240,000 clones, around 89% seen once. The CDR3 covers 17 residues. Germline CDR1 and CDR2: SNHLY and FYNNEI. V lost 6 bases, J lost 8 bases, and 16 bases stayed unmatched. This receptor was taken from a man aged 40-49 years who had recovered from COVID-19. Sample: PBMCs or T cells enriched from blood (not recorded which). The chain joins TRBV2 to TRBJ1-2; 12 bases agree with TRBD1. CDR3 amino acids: CASSGSNPGQGAGGYTF. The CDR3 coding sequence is TGTGCCAGCAGCGGCTCGAACCCGGGACAGGGGGCAGGGGGCTACACCTTC.